The rows below give T cell receptor beta chains drawn from one sample of a study of blood T cell repertoires in COVID-19. The assay was immunoSEQ multiplex PCR, and TCRdb's table has in-frame clones only and misses some. Among around 150,000 clones, approximately 88% were seen once, and the ten largest hold 10%. The sample consisted of peripheral blood. The receptors were sampled from a man aged 60 to 75 with active or convalescent COVID-19. Each CDR3 is given with its conserved first and last residue. Each record gives: V gene, J gene, D gene, clone size, CDR3 protein, CDR3 DNA. The D gene is left open where the match is weak. Clone size is given for some rows only: seen once, a few or many times, or a class if the clone is expanded.

TRBV5-1	TRBJ2-1	TRBD2	once	CASSAPGLADYNEQFF	TGCGCCAGCAGCGCTCCGGGACTAGCGGACTACAATGAGCAGTTCTTC
TRBV2	TRBJ2-5	-	-	CASSRTGRGETQYF	TGTGCCAGCAGCAGAACAGGGAGAGGGGAGACCCAGTACTTC
TRBV19	TRBJ1-6	TRBD1	once	CASQTGTGGSPLHF	TGTGCCAGTCAAACCGGGACAGGAGGCTCACCCCTCCACTTT
TRBV19	TRBJ1-2	-	-	CASSTSYLYGYTF	TGTGCCAGTAGTACATCCTACCTCTATGGCTACACCTTC
TRBV7-9	TRBJ2-2	-	-	CASSFWGPRDTGELFF	TGTGCCAGCAGCTTTTGGGGGCCGAGGGACACCGGGGAGCTGTTTTTT
TRBV15	TRBJ2-7	TRBD1	-	CATSRGGTGGREQYF	TGTGCCACCAGCAGAGGAGGCACAGGGGGTAGGGAGCAGTACTTC
TRBV24-1	TRBJ2-7	TRBD1	-	CATSDPRDRKYEQYF	TGTGCCACCAGCGATCCCCGGGACAGAAAGTACGAGCAGTACTTC
TRBV5-1	TRBJ2-3	TRBD2	-	CASSLSSGRSDTQYF	TGCGCCAGCAGCTTGTCCAGCGGGAGGTCAGATACGCAGTATTTT
TRBV25-1	TRBJ1-2	TRBD1	-	CASSVGTAKGYTF	TGTGCCAGCAGTGTCGGGACAGCAAAAGGCTACACCTTC
TRBV28	TRBJ2-5	TRBD1	-	CASSPIIRGRKTQYF	TGTGCCAGCAGCCCAATCATCAGGGGGCGGAAGACCCAGTACTTC
TRBV19	TRBJ2-1	TRBD1	-	CASTSDRVSYNEQFF	TGTGCCAGTACCAGCGACAGGGTATCCTACAATGAGCAGTTCTTC
TRBV7-9	TRBJ2-5	TRBD2	-	CASSTTSGSAETQYF	TGTGCCAGCAGCACAACTAGCGGGAGTGCAGAGACCCAGTACTTC
TRBV27	TRBJ1-6	TRBD1	once	CASRRQGSSYNSPLHF	TGTGCCAGCAGAAGACAGGGGTCATCCTATAATTCACCCCTCCACTTT
TRBV6-1	TRBJ1-5	TRBD1	-	CASSDGQGGSVGQPQHF	TGTGCCAGCAGTGATGGGCAGGGGGGTTCGGTAGGTCAGCCCCAGCATTTT
TRBV27	TRBJ2-1	-	-	CASSPRTGQLEQFF	TGTGCCAGCAGTCCCCGGACCGGACAACTTGAGCAGTTCTTC
TRBV6-5	TRBJ1-2	-	once	CASRKDGYGYTF	TGTGCCAGCAGAAAAGACGGGTATGGCTACACCTTC
TRBV18	TRBJ1-3	-	-	CASSPRQDNSGNTIYF	TGTGCCAGCTCACCACGCCAGGACAACTCTGGAAACACCATATATTTT